These 8 T cell receptor beta chains share one sample of origin, sequenced in a study of type 1 regulatory T cells (dated by TCRdb to the early 2020s). The data were produced on an Illumina MiSeq. In-frame beta chains were kept once TCRdb had trimmed the public reads at Q25 with fastp and called clones with MiXCR. When rows share a CDR3 protein, they turn into one entry using the most common DNA and genes. In all, the sample holds approximately 23,000 distinct CDR3 sequences, and 55% to 75% of those were seen once. The ten biggest clones cover roughly 14% of the sample. The antigens these receptors bind are not known. What was sequenced was cultured T cells, either the whole culture or a sorted T cell fraction (not recorded which). The intended sense of this specimen's cell subset or site label: Tr1-enriched cell product generated in vitro against host alloantigens. These receptors came from a human donor in good health.

The V call is TRBV3-1, the J call TRBJ1-2; weak D call: TRBD1 (6 bases). Trimming took 2 bases from V and 3 from J, leaving 13 bases between them. Germline-derived CDR1 and CDR2 are LGHDT and YNNKEL (reference sequence). The CDR3 has 15 amino acids. Written as DNA, the CDR3 is TGTGCCAGCAGCCAACGGGGGGCAGCGGACTATGGCTACACCTTC. Residues: CASSQRGAADYGYTF.

The chain has TRBV12-3 or TRBV12-4 and TRBJ1-1; perhaps TRBD1 as D (6 bases). The CDR3 sequence is 13 residues long. V shed 9 bases and J shed 2 bases, with 13 bases lying between them. CDR3 nucleotide sequence: TGTGCCAGTACGACAGGTTTAAACACTGAAGCTTTCTTT. Its translation is CASTTGLNTEAFF.

This clonotype showed up just once. V usage is TRBV4-2 and J usage is TRBJ1-2; D remains unclear. The CDR3 contains 17 residues. Germline values: CDR1 LGHNA, CDR2 YNFKEQ. V lost 0 bases and J lost 4, with 18 bases in between. This CDR3 is CASSQEGRQTSTYGYTF. The CDR3 region has the DNA TGTGCCAGCAGCCAAGAGGGAAGGCAAACCTCTACCTATGGCTACACCTTC.

This rearrangement joins TRBV23-1 to TRBJ2-7; 8 bases align to TRBD1. TRBV23-1 is an ORF, and what it does is uncertain. This CDR3 is built from 16 residues. Losses at the gene ends were 4 bases for V and 6 bases for J; bases not matched to a gene: 14. The CDR3 protein is CASSPCPRTGSSEQYF. The CDR3 coding sequence is TGCGCCAGCAGTCCCTGTCCCCGGACAGGGTCGAGCGAGCAGTACTTC.

V and J are TRBV2 and TRBJ2-2, with 9 nucleotides matching TRBD1. CDR3 size: 16 residues. The J segment lost 4 bases and the V segment lost 2 bases, leaving 5 bases of the junction unmatched. The germline V gene encodes CDR1 SNHLY and CDR2 FYNNEI. Here the CDR3 DNA reads TGTGCCAGCAGTGAATATGGGACAGGGATCACCGGGGAGCTGTTTTTT. Its translation: CASSEYGTGITGELFF.

The rearrangement uses TRBV12-3 or TRBV12-4 and TRBJ1-1; D might be TRBD1 (5 bases). The CDR3 has 13 amino acids. V was cut by 2 bases and J by 9 bases, with 13 bases left in between. The chain's CDR3 is CASSLSGAIKAFF. In DNA form, the CDR3 reads TGTGCCAGCAGTTTAAGTGGGGCTATTAAAGCTTTCTTT.

The chain is built from TRBV28 and TRBJ1-1, with TRBD1 matching 11 bases. This CDR3 has 14 residues. Germline CDR1 and CDR2: MDHEN and SYDVKM. Losses at the gene ends were 2 bases for V and 7 bases for J; bases not matched to a gene: 3. The CDR3 region has the DNA TGTGCCAGCAGTTTAAGGGACAGGGGGATTGAAGCTTTCTTT. Protein sequence: CASSLRDRGIEAFF.

CDR3 in DNA: TGTGCCAGCAGCCATGAACAGAGCTATGGCTACACCTTC. Translating it yields CASSHEQSYGYTF. The rearrangement joins TRBV7-9 to TRBJ1-2; D is uncertain. Germline lookup yields CDR1 SEHNR and CDR2 FQNEAQ (reference sequence). Trimming removed 5 bases from V and 4 bases from J, with 11 bases in between. The CDR3 has 13 amino acids.